The clone carrying this TCR beta chain was counted once. This sample stems from a study of blood T cell repertoires in COVID-19. As for the study in general: Sites in the United States, Italy and Spain provided acute and convalescent COVID-19 samples. PBMCs, B-cell-depleted T cells, or T cells were the source of the cDNA or gDNA that made up the material.

The Seattle patients joined while their infection was active and were tracked longitudinally afterward. How the authors handled the data: By means of reference gene primer amplification, nucleated cell counts were estimated. Data came from immunoSEQ multiplex PCR; TCRdb stores just in-frame clones and leaves some out. V, J and clone size are taken as reported in that table, and D and trimming were inferred from the DNA itself. In the table there are roughly 90,000 clones, about 85% of which are singletons. The CDR3 is 14 amino acids. The V gene's germline CDR1 is LNHDA and CDR2 SQIVND (reference sequence). With 5 bases removed from V and 3 bases from J, the gap between germline ends came to 12 bases.

This chain uses TRBV19 with TRBJ2-3; a possible D gene is TRBD1 (5 bases). The clonotype comes from a woman at least 80 years old with COVID-19, enrolled during active disease. Input material: peripheral blood. The CDR3 DNA follows: TGTGCCAGTAGTTTTCAGGGATGGACAGATACGCAGTATTTT. This translates into CASSFQGWTDTQYF.